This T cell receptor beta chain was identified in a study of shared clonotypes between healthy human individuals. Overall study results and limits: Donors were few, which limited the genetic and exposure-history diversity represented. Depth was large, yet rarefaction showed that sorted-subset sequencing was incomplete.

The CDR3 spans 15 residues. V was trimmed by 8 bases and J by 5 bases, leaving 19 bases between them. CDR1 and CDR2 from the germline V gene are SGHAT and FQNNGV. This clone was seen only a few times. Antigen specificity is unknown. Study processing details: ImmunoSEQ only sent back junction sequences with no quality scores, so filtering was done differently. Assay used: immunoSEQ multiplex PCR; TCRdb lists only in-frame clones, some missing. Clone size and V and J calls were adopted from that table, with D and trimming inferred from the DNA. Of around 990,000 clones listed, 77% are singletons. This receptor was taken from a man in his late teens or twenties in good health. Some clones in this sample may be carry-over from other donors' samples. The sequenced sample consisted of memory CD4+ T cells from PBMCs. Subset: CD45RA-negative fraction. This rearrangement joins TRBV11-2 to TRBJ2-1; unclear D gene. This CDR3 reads CASAAVAGRHNEQFF. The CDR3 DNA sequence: TGTGCCAGCGCGGCCGTAGCAGGTCGCCACAATGAGCAGTTCTTC.